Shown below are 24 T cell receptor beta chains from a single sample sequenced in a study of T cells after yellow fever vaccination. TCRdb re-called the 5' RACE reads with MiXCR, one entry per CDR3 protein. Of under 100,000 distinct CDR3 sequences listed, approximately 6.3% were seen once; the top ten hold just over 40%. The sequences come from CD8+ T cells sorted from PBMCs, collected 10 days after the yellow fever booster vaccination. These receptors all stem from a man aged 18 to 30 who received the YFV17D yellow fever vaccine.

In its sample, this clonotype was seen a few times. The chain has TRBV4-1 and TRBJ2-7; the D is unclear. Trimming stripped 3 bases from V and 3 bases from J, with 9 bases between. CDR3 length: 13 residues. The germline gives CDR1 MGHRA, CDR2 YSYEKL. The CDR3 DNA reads TGCGCCAGCAGCCATGGGGAAGACTACGAGCAGTACTTC. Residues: CASSHGEDYEQYF.

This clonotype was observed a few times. CDR3 region: CASSSPEGATRWETQYF. The CDR3, as DNA: TGCGCCAGCAGCTCACCAGAGGGGGCCACGAGATGGGAGACCCAGTACTTC. V and J are TRBV5-1 and TRBJ2-5; 7 bases map to TRBD1. The V segment lost 3 bases and the J segment 5 bases; nucleotides outside the gene matches: 16. Per germline, CDR1 SGHRS and CDR2 YFSETQ. The CDR3 runs 17 residues.

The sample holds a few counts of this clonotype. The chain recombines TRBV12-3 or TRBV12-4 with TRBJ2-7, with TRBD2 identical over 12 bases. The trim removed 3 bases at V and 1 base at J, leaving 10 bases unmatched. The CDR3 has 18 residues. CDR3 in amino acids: CASSFGLAGGLISYEQYF. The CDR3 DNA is TGTGCCAGCAGTTTTGGGCTAGCGGGGGGGCTAATATCCTACGAGCAGTACTTC.

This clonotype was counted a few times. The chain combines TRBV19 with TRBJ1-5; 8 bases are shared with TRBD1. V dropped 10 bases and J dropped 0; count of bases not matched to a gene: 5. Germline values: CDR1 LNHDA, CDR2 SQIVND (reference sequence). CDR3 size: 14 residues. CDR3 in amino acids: CATRTGHSNQPQHF. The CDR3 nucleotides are TGTGCCACCCGGACAGGGCATAGCAATCAGCCCCAGCATTTT.

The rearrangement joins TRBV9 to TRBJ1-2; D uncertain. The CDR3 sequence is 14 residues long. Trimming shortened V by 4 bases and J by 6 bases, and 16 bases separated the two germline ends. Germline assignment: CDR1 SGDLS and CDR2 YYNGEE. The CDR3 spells CASSRHPREDGYTF. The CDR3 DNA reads TGTGCCAGCAGCCGACACCCGAGGGAGGATGGCTACACCTTC.

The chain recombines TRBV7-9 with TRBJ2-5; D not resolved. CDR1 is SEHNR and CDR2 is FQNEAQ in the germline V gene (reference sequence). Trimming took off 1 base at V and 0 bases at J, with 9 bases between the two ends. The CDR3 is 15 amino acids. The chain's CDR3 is CASSLGFHNQETQYF. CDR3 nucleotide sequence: TGTGCCAGCAGCTTAGGGTTTCACAACCAAGAGACCCAGTACTTC.

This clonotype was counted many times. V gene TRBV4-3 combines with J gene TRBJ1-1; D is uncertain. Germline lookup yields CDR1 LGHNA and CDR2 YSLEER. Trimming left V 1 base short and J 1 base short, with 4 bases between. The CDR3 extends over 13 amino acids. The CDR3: CASSQAGNTEAFF. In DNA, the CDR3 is TGCGCCAGCAGCCAAGCCGGGAACACTGAAGCTTTCTTT.

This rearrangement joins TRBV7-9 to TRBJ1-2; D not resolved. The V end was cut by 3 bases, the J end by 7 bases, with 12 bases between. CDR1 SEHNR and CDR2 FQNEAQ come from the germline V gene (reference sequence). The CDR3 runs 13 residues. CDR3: CASSFSRAPGYTF. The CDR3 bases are TGTGCCAGCAGCTTTAGCCGGGCTCCTGGCTACACCTTC.

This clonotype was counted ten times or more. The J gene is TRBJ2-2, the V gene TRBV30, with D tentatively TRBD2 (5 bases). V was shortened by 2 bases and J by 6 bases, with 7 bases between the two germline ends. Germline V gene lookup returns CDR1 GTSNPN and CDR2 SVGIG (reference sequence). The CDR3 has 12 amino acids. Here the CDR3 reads CAWSRRAGELFF. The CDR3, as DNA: TGTGCCTGGAGTAGGCGGGCCGGGGAGCTGTTTTTT.

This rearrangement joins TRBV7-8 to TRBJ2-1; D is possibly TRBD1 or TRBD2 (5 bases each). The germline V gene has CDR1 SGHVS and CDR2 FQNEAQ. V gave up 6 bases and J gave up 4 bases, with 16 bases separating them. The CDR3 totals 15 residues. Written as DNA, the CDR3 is TGTGCCAGCAGACCCCGAGTGGGACCTTACAATGAGCAGTTCTTC. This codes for CASRPRVGPYNEQFF.

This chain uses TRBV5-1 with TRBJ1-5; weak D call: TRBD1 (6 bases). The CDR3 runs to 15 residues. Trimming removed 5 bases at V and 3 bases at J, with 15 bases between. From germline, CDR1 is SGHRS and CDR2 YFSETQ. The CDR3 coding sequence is TGCGCCAGCAGGCTGGCAGGGGTCACCAATCAGCCCCAGCATTTT. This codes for CASRLAGVTNQPQHF. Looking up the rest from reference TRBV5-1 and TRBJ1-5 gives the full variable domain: KAGVTQTPRYLIKTRGQQVTLSCSPISGHRSVSWYQQTPGQGLQFLFEYFSETQRNKGNFPGRFSGRQFSNSRSEMNVSTLELGDSALYLCASRLAGVTNQPQHFGDGTRLSIL.

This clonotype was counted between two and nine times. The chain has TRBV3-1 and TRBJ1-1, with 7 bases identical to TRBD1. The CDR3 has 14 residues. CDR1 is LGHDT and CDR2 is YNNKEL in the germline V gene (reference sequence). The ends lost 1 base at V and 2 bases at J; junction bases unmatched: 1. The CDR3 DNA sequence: TGTGCCAGCAGCCAAGGACAGGGAAACACTGAAGCTTTCTTT. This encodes CASSQGQGNTEAFF.

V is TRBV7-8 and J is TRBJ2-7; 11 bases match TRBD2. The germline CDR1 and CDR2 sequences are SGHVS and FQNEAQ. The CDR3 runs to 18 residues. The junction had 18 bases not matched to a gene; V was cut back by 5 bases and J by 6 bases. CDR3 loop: CASSGRVLAGGPDGEQYF. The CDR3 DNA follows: TGTGCCAGCAGCGGTAGGGTCCTAGCGGGGGGCCCAGACGGCGAGCAGTACTTC.

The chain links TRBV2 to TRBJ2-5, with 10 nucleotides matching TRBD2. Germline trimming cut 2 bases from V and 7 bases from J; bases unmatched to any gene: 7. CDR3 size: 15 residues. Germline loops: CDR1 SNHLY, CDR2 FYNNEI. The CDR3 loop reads CASSEPSGGAGTQYF. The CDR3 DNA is TGTGCCAGCAGTGAACCCAGCGGGGGGGCCGGGACCCAGTACTTC.

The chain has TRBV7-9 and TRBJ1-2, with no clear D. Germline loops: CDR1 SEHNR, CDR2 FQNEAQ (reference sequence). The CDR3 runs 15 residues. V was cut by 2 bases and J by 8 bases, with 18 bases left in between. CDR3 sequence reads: CASSLIVDASDGYTF. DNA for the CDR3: TGTGCCAGCAGCTTAATAGTCGACGCGTCGGACGGCTACACCTTC.

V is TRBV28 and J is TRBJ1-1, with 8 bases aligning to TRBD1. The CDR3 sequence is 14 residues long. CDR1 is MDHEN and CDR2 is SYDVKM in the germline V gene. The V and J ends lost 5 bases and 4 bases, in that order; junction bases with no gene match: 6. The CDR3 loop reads CASSLRGLFTEAFF. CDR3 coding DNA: TGTGCCAGCAGTCTCAGGGGGCTTTTCACTGAAGCTTTCTTT.

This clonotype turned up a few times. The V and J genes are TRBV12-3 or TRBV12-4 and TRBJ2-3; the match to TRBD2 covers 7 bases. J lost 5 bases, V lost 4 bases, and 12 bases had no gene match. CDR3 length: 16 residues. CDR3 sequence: CASSSLLGGGGDTQYF. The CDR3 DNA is TGTGCCAGCAGTTCCCTCTTAGGCGGGGGTGGAGATACGCAGTATTTT.

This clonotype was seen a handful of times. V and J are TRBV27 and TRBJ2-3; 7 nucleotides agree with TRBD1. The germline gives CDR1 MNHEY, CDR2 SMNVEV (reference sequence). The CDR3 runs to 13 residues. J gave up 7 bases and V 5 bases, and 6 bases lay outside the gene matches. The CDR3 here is CASSPTGSNTQYF. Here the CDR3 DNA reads TGTGCCAGCAGTCCGACAGGGTCCAATACGCAGTATTTT.

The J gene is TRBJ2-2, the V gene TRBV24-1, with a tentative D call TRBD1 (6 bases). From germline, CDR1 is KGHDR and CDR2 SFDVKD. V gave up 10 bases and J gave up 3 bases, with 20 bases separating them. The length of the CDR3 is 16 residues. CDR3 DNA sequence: TGTGCCACGAGTACCCTTCAGGGGCCGCACACCGGGGAGCTGTTTTTT. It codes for CATSTLQGPHTGELFF.

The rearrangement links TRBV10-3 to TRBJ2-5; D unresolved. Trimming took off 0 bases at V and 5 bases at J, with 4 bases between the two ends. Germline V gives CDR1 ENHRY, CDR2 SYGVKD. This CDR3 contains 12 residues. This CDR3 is CAISESKETQYF. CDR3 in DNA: TGTGCCATCAGTGAGTCGAAGGAGACCCAGTACTTC.

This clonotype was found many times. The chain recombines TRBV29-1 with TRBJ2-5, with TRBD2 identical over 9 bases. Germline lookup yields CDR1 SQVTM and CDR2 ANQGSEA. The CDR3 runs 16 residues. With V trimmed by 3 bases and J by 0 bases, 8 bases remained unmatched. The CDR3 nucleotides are TGCAGCGTTGAGATAGCGGGGGACCCGTACCAAGAGACCCAGTACTTC. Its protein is CSVEIAGDPYQETQYF.

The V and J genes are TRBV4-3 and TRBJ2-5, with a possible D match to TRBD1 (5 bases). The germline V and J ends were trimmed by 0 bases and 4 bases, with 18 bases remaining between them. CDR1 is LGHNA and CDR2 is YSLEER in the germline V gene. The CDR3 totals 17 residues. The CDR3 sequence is CASSQDRSHRPGETQYF. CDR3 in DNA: TGCGCCAGCAGCCAAGATCGGTCCCACAGGCCGGGAGAGACCCAGTACTTC.

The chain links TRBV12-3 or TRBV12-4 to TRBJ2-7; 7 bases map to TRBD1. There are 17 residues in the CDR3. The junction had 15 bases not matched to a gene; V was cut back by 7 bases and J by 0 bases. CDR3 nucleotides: TGTGCCAGCACCGCTGAAATAGGGGGCCGTAGCTCCTACGAGCAGTACGTC. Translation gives CASTAEIGGRSSYEQYV.

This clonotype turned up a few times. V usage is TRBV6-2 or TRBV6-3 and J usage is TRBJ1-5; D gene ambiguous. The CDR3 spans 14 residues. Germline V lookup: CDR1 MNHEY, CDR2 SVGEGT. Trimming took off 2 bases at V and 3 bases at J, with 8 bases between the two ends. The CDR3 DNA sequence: TGTGCCAGCAGTTACGTCGGTTTCAATCAGCCCCAGCATTTT. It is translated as CASSYVGFNQPQHF.